The T cell receptor beta chain described here comes from a study of cytomegalovirus exposure and HLA in healthy donors. Overall study results and limits: Several V segments, TRBV6-2 and TRBV6-3 among them, could not be told apart and were dropped.

60 Vbeta and 13 Jbeta primers were used in PCR. Only in-frame clones appear in the TCRdb table, and some are missing; sequencing was by immunoSEQ multiplex PCR. The sample has about 140,000 clones; roughly three quarters are singletons. The CDR3 is 18 residues long. With 0 bases clipped from V and 3 bases from J, the junction kept 6 bases outside the gene matches. CDR1 and CDR2 (germline): SGHTA, FQGNSA. About this clone itself: Its specificity is not known.

The receptor comes from a male donor in good health and CMV-seronegative. Sequencing was performed on PBMCs. V usage is TRBV7-2 and J usage is TRBJ2-2; 11 bases map to TRBD1. CDR3 sequence: CASSLARDRGGYTGELFF. The CDR3 nucleotides read TGTGCCAGCAGCTTAGCAAGGGACAGGGGGGGGTACACCGGGGAGCTGTTTTTT.